This T cell receptor (beta chain) was sequenced during a study of blood T cell repertoires in COVID-19. About the study: The study drew acute and convalescent COVID-19 samples from the United States, Italy and Spain. The analysed material was cDNA or gDNA that came from T cells, B-cell-depleted T cells, or PBMCs.

In the original processing: Reference gene primer amplification gave nucleated cell count estimates. Only in-frame clones appear in the TCRdb table, and some are missing; sequencing was by immunoSEQ multiplex PCR. V and J calls and clone size follow that table, whereas D and trimming were derived from the DNA. Among about 46,000 clones listed, 70% to 90% were seen once. Trimming pared 1 base from V and 4 bases from J, leaving 7 bases between. The CDR3 loop spans 13 amino acids. Germline CDR1 SNHLY, CDR2 FYNNEI. This clonotype was obtained from a human donor in a cohort sampled during active COVID-19. The donor label of this sample is uncertain. Sequencing used peripheral blood. This sequence joins TRBV2 and TRBJ1-2, with D possibly matching TRBD1 (5 bases). Written as DNA, the CDR3 is TGTGCCAGCAGTGAAGGGGGGGTCTATGGCTACACCTTC. Protein product: CASSEGGVYGYTF.